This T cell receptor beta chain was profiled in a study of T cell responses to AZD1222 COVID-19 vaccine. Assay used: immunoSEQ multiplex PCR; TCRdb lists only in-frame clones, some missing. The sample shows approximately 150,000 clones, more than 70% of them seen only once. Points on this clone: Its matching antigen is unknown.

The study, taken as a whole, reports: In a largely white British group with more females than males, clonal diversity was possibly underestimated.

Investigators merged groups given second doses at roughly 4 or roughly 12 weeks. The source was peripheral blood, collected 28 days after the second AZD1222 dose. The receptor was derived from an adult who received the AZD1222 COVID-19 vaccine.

CDR3 sequence (DNA): TGTGCCAGTAGTGTGGAACCAAACTATGGCTACACCTTC. This translates into CASSVEPNYGYTF. The chain has TRBV19 and TRBJ1-2; the D is unclear. The germline CDR1 and CDR2 sequences are LNHDA and SQIVND (reference sequence). CDR3 size: 13 residues. Trimming removed 5 bases from V and 2 bases from J, with 9 bases in between.